Below are 14 T cell receptor beta chains sequenced from a single sample in a study of beta chain features in type 1 diabetes. Since all of the isolated RNA was reverse transcribed, expressed TCRB transcripts were what got sequenced. Clones were read by immunoSEQ multiplex PCR, and TCRdb kept only the in-frame ones, dropping some. The sample lists hundreds of thousands of clones, approximately 30% occurring once. The sequencing sample was made of naive CD4+ T cells from blood. The receptors here all came from a man in his late teens or twenties in good health.

This clone has only a few counts. The chain is built from TRBV2 and TRBJ2-5; D remains unclear. The CDR3 runs 11 residues. The germline V and J ends were trimmed by 7 bases and 5 bases, with 8 bases remaining between them. Germline CDR1 reads SNHLY; CDR2 reads FYNNEI. This chain's CDR3 is CASTMIETQYF. In DNA form, the CDR3 reads TGTGCCAGCACCATGATCGAGACCCAGTACTTC.

This clone was counted a few times. V usage is TRBV7-8 and J usage is TRBJ2-7; 9 nucleotides line up with TRBD2. Losses at the gene ends were 1 base for V and 2 bases for J; bases not matched to a gene: 6. The CDR3 is 16 residues long. Looked up from germline, CDR1 is SGHVS and CDR2 is FQNEAQ. This CDR3 is CASSLERLAEPYEQYF. CDR3 bases: TGTGCCAGCAGCTTAGAACGACTAGCGGAGCCCTACGAGCAGTACTTC.

A few counts support this clone. The rearrangement joins TRBV7-9 to TRBJ2-7, with TRBD1 matching over 8 bases. Germline-derived CDR1 and CDR2 are SEHNR and FQNEAQ (reference sequence). The ends lost 4 bases at V and 2 bases at J; junction bases unmatched: 7. This CDR3 region has 15 residues. CDR3 nucleotides: TGTGCCAGCAGCTCGGACAGGGAGGCAGCCTACGAGCAGTACTTC. Protein product: CASSSDREAAYEQYF.

This clone has only a few counts. The V call is TRBV30, the J call TRBJ2-1; D is ambiguous. The CDR3 length is 11 residues. The V end was cut by 4 bases, the J end by 6 bases, with 7 bases between. CDR1 and CDR2 from the germline V gene are GTSNPN and SVGIG (reference sequence). The CDR3: CAWTHGNEQFF. CDR3 DNA: TGTGCCTGGACCCACGGCAATGAGCAGTTCTTC.

This clone was seen only a few times. The chain combines TRBV6-6 with TRBJ2-7; D is possibly TRBD1 (6 bases). CDR1 MNHNY and CDR2 SVGAGI come from the germline V gene (reference sequence). The length of the CDR3 is 15 residues. The ends were cut back, 0 bases at V and 0 bases at J, with 9 bases in the middle. The DNA of the CDR3 is TGTGCCAGCAGTTACTCGAGGACAGCCTCCTACGAGCAGTACTTC. It yields the protein CASSYSRTASYEQYF.

The chain has TRBV30 and TRBJ1-2; D is possibly TRBD1 (5 bases). The CDR3 is 14 residues long. From germline, CDR1 is GTSNPN and CDR2 SVGIG (reference sequence). Trimming removed 1 base from V and 4 bases from J, with 13 bases in between. The CDR3 nucleotides are TGTGCCTGGAGTGGTGGCGGGGCCGGCTATGGCTACACCTTC. Protein product: CAWSGGGAGYGYTF.

The CDR3 coding sequence is TGTGCCAGCAGCCAAGTAGGGGGCGACTATGGCTACACCTTC. Its translation: CASSQVGGDYGYTF. This chain links TRBV7-3 with TRBJ1-2; TRBD1 aligns across 7 bases. Germline trimming cut 5 bases from V and 3 bases from J; bases unmatched to any gene: 6. The germline V gene encodes CDR1 SGHTA and CDR2 FQGTGA. The CDR3 loop spans 14 amino acids.

This clone has more than one count but fewer than ten. Its ends do not fully match the called genes, so a read error is possible. The J gene is TRBJ2-7, the V gene TRBV7-2; no reliable D call. The CDR3 is 11 residues long. In germline, CDR1 is SGHTA, CDR2 FQGNSA. The CDR3 sequence is CASSSLIRTHF. The CDR3 DNA sequence: TGTGCCAGCAGCTCACTAATAAGGACGCACTTC.

The chain links TRBV23-1 to TRBJ2-1; D is undetermined. TRBV23-1 is an ORF; its function is uncertain. The length of the CDR3 is 15 residues. The V and J ends lost 3 bases and 4 bases respectively, with 13 bases between them. The CDR3 DNA reads as TGCGCCAGCAGTCAGTCCCCAGGTCGGTACAATGAGCAGTTCTTC. Its protein product is CASSQSPGRYNEQFF.

The sample holds a few counts of this clone. This chain connects TRBV15 to TRBJ2-6; D may be TRBD1 (6 bases). Trimming cost V 3 bases and J 1 base, with 16 bases left between them. The CDR3 runs to 18 residues. The V gene's germline CDR1 is LNHNV and CDR2 YYDKDF (reference sequence). The CDR3 DNA reads as TGTGCCACCAGCAGTCATGGACAGTTCCTTTCTGGGGCCAACGTCCTGACTTTC. This sequence encodes CATSSHGQFLSGANVLTF.

A few counts support this clone. This chain uses TRBV13 with TRBJ2-5, with D perhaps matching TRBD1 (5 bases). Germline-derived CDR1 and CDR2 are PRHDT and FYEKMQ (reference sequence). The CDR3 covers 13 residues. Trimming removed 5 bases at V and 4 bases at J, with 11 bases between. The CDR3 DNA reads TGTGCCAGCAGCAGATCAGGGTTAGAGACCCAGTACTTC. Protein product: CASSRSGLETQYF.

The genes are TRBV6-5 and TRBJ2-7; tentative D call: TRBD1 (6 bases). Germline CDR1 is MNHEY and CDR2 is SVGAGI. The length of the CDR3 is 13 residues. Trimming removed 2 bases from V and 2 bases from J, with 7 bases in between. For the CDR3, the DNA is TGTGCCAGCAGTTACCGGGACACCTACGAGCAGTACTTC. Protein sequence: CASSYRDTYEQYF.

The rearrangement joins TRBV7-9 to TRBJ2-7, with 7 bases aligning to TRBD1. In germline, CDR1 is SEHNR, CDR2 FQNEAQ (reference sequence). This CDR3 contains 14 residues. The ends lost 2 bases at V and 3 bases at J; junction bases unmatched: 4. CDR3 nucleotide sequence: TGTGCCAGCAGCTTACGAGACAGGGACTACGAGCAGTACTTC. Encoded protein: CASSLRDRDYEQYF.

V usage is TRBV5-4 and J usage is TRBJ2-2; D uncertain. Trimming pared 0 bases from V and 1 base from J, leaving 4 bases between. This CDR3 comprises 14 residues. CDR1 and CDR2 from the germline V gene are SGHNT and YYREEE (reference sequence). The CDR3 coding sequence is TGTGCCAGCAGCTTGGTGCGGAACACCGGGGAGCTGTTTTTT. Protein sequence: CASSLVRNTGELFF.